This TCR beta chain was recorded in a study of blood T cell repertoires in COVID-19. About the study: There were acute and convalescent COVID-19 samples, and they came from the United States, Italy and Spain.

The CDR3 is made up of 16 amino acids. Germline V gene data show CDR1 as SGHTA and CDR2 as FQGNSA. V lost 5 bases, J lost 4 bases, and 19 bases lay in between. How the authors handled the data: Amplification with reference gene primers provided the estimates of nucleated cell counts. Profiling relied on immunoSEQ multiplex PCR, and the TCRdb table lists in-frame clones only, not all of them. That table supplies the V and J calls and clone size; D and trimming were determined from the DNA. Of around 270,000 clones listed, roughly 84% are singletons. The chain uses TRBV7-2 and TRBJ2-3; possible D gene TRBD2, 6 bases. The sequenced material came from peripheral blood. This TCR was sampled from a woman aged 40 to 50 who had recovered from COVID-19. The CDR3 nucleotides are TGTGCCAGCAGCCAACGGGCGGGGAGGTCGGCAGATACGCAGTATTTT. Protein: CASSQRAGRSADTQYF.